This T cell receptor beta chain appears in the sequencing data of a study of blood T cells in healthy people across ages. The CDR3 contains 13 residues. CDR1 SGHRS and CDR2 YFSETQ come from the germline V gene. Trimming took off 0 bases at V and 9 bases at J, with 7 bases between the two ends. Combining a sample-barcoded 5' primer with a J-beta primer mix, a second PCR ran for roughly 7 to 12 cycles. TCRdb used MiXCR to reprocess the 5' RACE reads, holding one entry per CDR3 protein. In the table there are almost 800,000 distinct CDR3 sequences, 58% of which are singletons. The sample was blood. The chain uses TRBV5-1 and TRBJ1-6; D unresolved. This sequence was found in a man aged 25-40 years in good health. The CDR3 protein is CASSLDARSPLHF. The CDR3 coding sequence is TGCGCCAGCAGCTTGGACGCCCGTTCACCCCTCCACTTT.